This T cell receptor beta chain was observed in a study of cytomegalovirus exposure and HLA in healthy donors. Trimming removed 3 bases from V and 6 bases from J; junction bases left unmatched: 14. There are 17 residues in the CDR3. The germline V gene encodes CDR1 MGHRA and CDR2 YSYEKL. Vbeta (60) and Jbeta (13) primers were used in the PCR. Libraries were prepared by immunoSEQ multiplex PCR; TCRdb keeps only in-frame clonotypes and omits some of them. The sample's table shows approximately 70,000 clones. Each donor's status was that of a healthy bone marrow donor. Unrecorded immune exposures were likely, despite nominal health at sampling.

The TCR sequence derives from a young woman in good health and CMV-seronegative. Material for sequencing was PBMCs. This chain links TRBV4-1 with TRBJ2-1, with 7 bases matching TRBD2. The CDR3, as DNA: TGCGCCAGCAGCCAGGGAGGGACGCCGGGGAGACTCAATGAGCAGTTCTTC. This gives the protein CASSQGGTPGRLNEQFF.